The clone carrying this T cell receptor (beta chain) was detected many times. Its target is unknown. The CDR3 is made up of 13 amino acids. CDR1 SQVTM and CDR2 ANQGSEA come from the germline V gene. Deletions cut 7 bases from V and 8 bases from J, with 18 bases between. This sample was included in a study of identical twins. Study results and limitations: Some out-of-frame alpha sequences were shared by twins, and these showed excess low generation probability.

One entry per CDR3 protein results from TCRdb running MiXCR on the 5' RACE reads. The sample yields about 210,000 distinct CDR3 sequences, over 8% seen once. This sequence joins TRBV29-1 and TRBJ2-1; TRBD2 is a possible D gene (6 bases). The sample comprised memory (CD45RO+) T cells sorted from blood. The origin of this receptor is a woman aged 18-29 years in good health. The DNA of the CDR3 is TGCAGCGCCAAGGGACTTGGCCTCCATGAGCAGTTCTTC. Translated, it gives CSAKGLGLHEQFF.